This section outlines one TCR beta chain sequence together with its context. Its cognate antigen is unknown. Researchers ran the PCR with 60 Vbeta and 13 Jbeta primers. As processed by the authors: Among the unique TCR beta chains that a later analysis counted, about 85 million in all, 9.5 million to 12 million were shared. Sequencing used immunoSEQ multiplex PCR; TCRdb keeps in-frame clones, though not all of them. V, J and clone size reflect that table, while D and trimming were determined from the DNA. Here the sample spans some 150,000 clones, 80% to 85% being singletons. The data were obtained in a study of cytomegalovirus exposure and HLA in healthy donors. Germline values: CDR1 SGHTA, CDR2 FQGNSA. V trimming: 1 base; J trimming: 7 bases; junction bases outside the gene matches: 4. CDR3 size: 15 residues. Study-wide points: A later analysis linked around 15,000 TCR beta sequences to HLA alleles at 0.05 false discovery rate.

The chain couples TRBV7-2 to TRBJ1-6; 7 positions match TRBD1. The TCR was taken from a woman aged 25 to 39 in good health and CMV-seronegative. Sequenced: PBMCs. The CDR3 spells CASSLVGQSNSPLHF. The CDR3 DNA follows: TGTGCCAGCAGCTTAGTGGGACAGTCCAATTCACCCCTCCACTTT.